This entry features one T cell receptor (beta chain) sequence. Its antigen remains unidentified. CD45RO-negative, CCR7-selected cells formed the naive CD8 fraction, which excluded terminally differentiated effector memory CD45RA+ cells. Only Caucasian adults living in Nashville, Tennessee made up the donor group. This sample was taken from a study of shared clonotypes between healthy human individuals. Study-wide background: The study enrolled two women and three men aged 18 to 49.

Study-wide results and caveats: On the whole, naive subsets had larger estimated richness than memory subsets had. Enrolling few donors narrowed the genetic and exposure-history diversity that was represented.

The CDR3 length is 15 residues. V was cut by 5 bases and J by 7 bases, with 17 bases left in between. Germline V gene data show CDR1 as MNHEY and CDR2 as SVGAGI. Produced via immunoSEQ multiplex PCR; TCRdb's table is partial and in-frame only. The table lists hundreds of thousands of clones, 95% of them singletons. Sequenced material: naive CD8+ T cells sorted from blood. The rearrangement links TRBV6-5 to TRBJ1-4; D ambiguous. This clonotype was obtained from a woman aged 25 to 39 in good health. CDR3: CASSLLGGSSEKLFF. CDR3 coding DNA: TGTGCCAGCAGTCTCTTAGGTGGCAGTTCTGAAAAACTGTTTTTT.